This TCR beta chain originates from a study of blood T cell repertoires in COVID-19. Study background: In each case, the material was cDNA or gDNA derived from T cells, B-cell-depleted T cells, or PBMCs.

CDR1 and CDR2 (germline): ENHRY, SYGVKD. V trimming: 2 bases; J trimming: 3 bases; junction bases outside the gene matches: 9. The CDR3 loop spans 19 amino acids. Adults between about 18 and 95 years of age took part from 24 US areas. Measured with immunoSEQ multiplex PCR; TCRdb has only the in-frame clones, and not every one. The sample has roughly 310,000 clones; 90% are singletons. This clone was counted a single time. The sequence came from a man aged 55 to 69 who had recovered from COVID-19. Sequencing used PBMCs or T cells enriched from blood (not recorded which). This sequence joins TRBV10-3 and TRBJ2-2, with 13 bases that match TRBD2. DNA for the CDR3: TGTGCCATCAGTGAGACCGATCGAGGACTAGCGGGAGACACCGGGGAGCTGTTTTTT. Its translation: CAISETDRGLAGDTGELFF.